The text below deals with one TCR beta chain. Its antigen is not identified. This sample was taken from a study of cytomegalovirus exposure and HLA in healthy donors. Study in general: The same platform used for the 666 first-cohort repertoires was also used for the 100 to 150 validation repertoires, as a later analysis reported.

The donors were members of the validation cohort comprising some 130 subjects, separate from the roughly 700-subject first cohort. The method was immunoSEQ multiplex PCR; TCRdb's version includes in-frame clones alone and lacks a portion of them. The sample has 150,000 to 200,000 clones, about 90% seen once. Germline lookup yields CDR1 SGDLS and CDR2 YYNGEE. V gave up 0 bases and J gave up 7 bases; unmatched junction bases: 3. The CDR3 is made up of 14 amino acids. Study results and limitations: The authors enumerated over 150 TCR beta chains as linked to cytomegalovirus. Many donors shared some public TCRs, even though most TCR sequences were rare.

The material sequenced was PBMCs. This TCR came from a young woman in good health and CMV-seropositive. This chain uses TRBV9 with TRBJ2-2; 7 nucleotides align to TRBD2. CDR3 in amino acids: CASSVGGRGGELFF. In DNA, the CDR3 is TGTGCCAGCAGCGTAGGAGGGAGGGGCGGGGAGCTGTTTTTT. The complete variable domain, with remaining parts taken from reference TRBV9 and TRBJ2-2, reads DSGVTQTPKHLITATGQRVTLRCSPRSGDLSVYWYQQSLDQGLQFLIQYYNGEERAKGNILERFSAQQFPDLHSELNLSSLELGDSALYFCASSVGGRGGELFFGEGSRLTVL.